This T cell receptor beta chain was recovered during a study of T-cell reconstitution after alpha-beta-depleted transplantation in children. At least ten counts were recorded for this clonotype. Unique molecular identifiers were incorporated into the prepared TCRbeta library. MiXCR, applied by TCRdb to the PCR reads, yields one record per CDR3 protein. The table shows 260,000 or so distinct CDR3 sequences, with around 12% occurring only once. Sequenced here: PBMCs from the stem cell graft donor, sampled from the stem cell graft. The origin of this receptor is a human donor who donated a stem cell graft to a child with acute lymphoblastic leukemia.

The CDR3 bases are TGTGCCATCGCCGGGGGGGCAGGGGAGACCCAGTACTTC. It specifies CAIAGGAGETQYF. The chain carries TRBV3-1 and TRBJ2-5; 8 bases line up with TRBD2. The CDR3 consists of 13 residues. Per germline, CDR1 LGHDT and CDR2 YNNKEL (reference sequence). With 10 bases clipped from V and 5 bases from J, the junction kept 9 bases outside the gene matches.